A selection of T cell receptor beta chains follows, all from one sample in a study of blood T cell repertoires in COVID-19. Assay: immunoSEQ multiplex PCR; the TCRdb copy retains only in-frame clones and omits some. This table holds around 200,000 clones, 85% found once. Sequenced sample: PBMCs or T cells enriched from blood (not recorded which). The receptors derive from a man aged 35-49 years who had recovered from COVID-19. CDR3s include the opening cysteine and the closing phenylalanine or tryptophan. D genes are given only for firm matches. Only some rows state a clone size, as once, few, many or a class for expanded clones.

d_call	v_call	clone_size	j_call	cdr3_nt	cdr3_aa
-	TRBV9	-	TRBJ2-1	TGTGCCAGCAGCGTGTCGGGAGTTTCCCACAATGAGCAGTTCTTC	CASSVSGVSHNEQFF
-	TRBV7-8	-	TRBJ2-7	TGTGCCAGCAGCCCCCCCGGTTACTCCTACGAGCAGTACTTC	CASSPPGYSYEQYF
-	TRBV12-3/TRBV12-4	-	TRBJ2-2	TGTGCCAGCAGCCGGTTGACCGGGGAGCTGTTTTTT	CASSRLTGELFF
-	TRBV7-2	once	TRBJ2-5	TGTGCCAGCAGCTCACCCACCGACACCCAAGAGACCCAGTACTTC	CASSSPTDTQETQYF
-	TRBV28	-	TRBJ2-7	TGTGCCAGCAGTTTTCAACGGGTCTCCTACGAGCAGTACTTC	CASSFQRVSYEQYF
TRBD1	TRBV4-3	-	TRBJ2-3	TGCGCCAGCAGCCAAGTAACGGGACAGGGGGGGGATACGCAGTATTTT	CASSQVTGQGGDTQYF
TRBD2	TRBV9	once	TRBJ2-1	TGTGCCAGCAGCGATAGACTAGCGGGATCCAATGAGCAGTTCTTC	CASSDRLAGSNEQFF
-	TRBV9	-	TRBJ1-4	TGTGCCAGCAGCGTACAGCCGGGGGCTAATGAAAAACTGTTTTTT	CASSVQPGANEKLFF
-	TRBV7-9	-	TRBJ2-3	TGTGCCAGCAGCTTAGAGTCGGGAGTCTTAGATACGCAGTATTTT	CASSLESGVLDTQYF
-	TRBV7-8	-	TRBJ2-3	TGTGCCAGCAGCTTATACTCTTCTTACACAGATACGCAGTATTTT	CASSLYSSYTDTQYF
TRBD1	TRBV7-8	-	TRBJ1-2	TGTGCCAGCAGCCCCCGGACAGGGAGCAGTTTCGGCTACACCTTC	CASSPRTGSSFGYTF
TRBD2	TRBV25-1	-	TRBJ2-3	TGTGCCAGCAGTGAATGGGGCGGGAGGGCCGGCGCAGATACGCAGTATTTT	CASSEWGGRAGADTQYF
-	TRBV29-1	-	TRBJ2-4	TGCAGCGTGATGAGAGGAGAAATTCAGTACTTC	CSVMRGEIQYF
TRBD2	TRBV20-1	-	TRBJ2-7	TGCAGTGCGAGTTTAGCGGGCCCCTCCTACGAGCAGTACTTC	CSASLAGPSYEQYF
TRBD1	TRBV19	-	TRBJ2-6	TGTGCCACTGCCCCGGGACAGCTGATCTCTGGGGCCAACGTCCTGACTTTC	CATAPGQLISGANVLTF
-	TRBV7-2	-	TRBJ2-7	TGTGCCAGCAGCCCTGAACCCGGGTTTAGCTCCTACGAGCAGTACTTC	CASSPEPGFSSYEQYF
-	TRBV5-1	-	TRBJ2-5	TGCGCCAGCAGCTTACCAAGCTCCCAAGAGACCCAGTACTTC	CASSLPSSQETQYF
-	TRBV5-6	-	TRBJ1-6	TGTGCCAGCAGCAACCCGGGGGGGAGTTCACCCCTCCACTTT	CASSNPGGSSPLHF
TRBD1	TRBV13	-	TRBJ2-7	TGTGCCAGCAGCGCCAGGGACAGGTCCTACGAGCAGTACTTC	CASSARDRSYEQYF
-	TRBV7-2	-	TRBJ2-5	TGTGCCAGCAGCGGGGACACCCAAGAGACCCAGTACTTC	CASSGDTQETQYF
-	TRBV19	-	TRBJ2-5	TGTGCCAGTAGCCCACCGAACAGACAAGAGACCCAGTACTTC	CASSPPNRQETQYF
TRBD2	TRBV2	-	TRBJ2-5	TGTGCCAGCCTACGACTAGCGGGAGGGCTTCAAGCAGGAGAGACCCAGTACTTC	CASLRLAGGLQAGETQYF
TRBD1	TRBV7-9	-	TRBJ1-1	TGTGCCAGCAGCCAAGGGACAGGGGCGGCCGTCACTGAAGCTTTCTTT	CASSQGTGAAVTEAFF
TRBD2	TRBV3-1/TRBV3-2	-	TRBJ2-7	TGTGCCAGCAGCCAGGGGAGGACTAGCGGGTCCCCCTACGAGCAGTACTTC	CASSQGRTSGSPYEQYF
-	TRBV7-9	-	TRBJ1-4	TGTGCCAGCAGCCCGCAGACAGTGGGGGGTGAAAAACTGTTTTTT	CASSPQTVGGEKLFF
-	TRBV19	-	TRBJ1-1	TGTGCCAGTAGTATAGTGGGAGGGATCAGGACTGAAGCTTTCTTT	CASSIVGGIRTEAFF
-	TRBV30	-	TRBJ2-7	TGTGCCTGGAGCGGGTCCTACGAGCAGTACTTC	CAWSGSYEQYF
-	TRBV19	-	TRBJ1-6	TGTGCCAGTAGTATTACCAGAAGCTCCTATAATTCACCCCTCCACTTT	CASSITRSSYNSPLHF
-	TRBV2	-	TRBJ2-5	TGTGCCAGCAGTGAAGGGAGGATCCAAGAGACCCAGTACTTC	CASSEGRIQETQYF
TRBD1	TRBV7-8	-	TRBJ1-2	TGTGCCAGCAGCACTAGGACAGGGTTTTGGACTAACTATGGCTACACCTTC	CASSTRTGFWTNYGYTF
-	TRBV10-3	-	TRBJ1-5	TGTGCCATCAGTGAGTCGGCGGCAGGCAATCAGCCCCAGCATTTT	CAISESAAGNQPQHF
-	TRBV7-9	-	TRBJ1-1	TGTGCCAGCAGCTTCGCACAGCTGAACACTGAAGCTTTCTTT	CASSFAQLNTEAFF
-	TRBV11-2	once	TRBJ1-1	TGTGCCAGCAGCTTAGATTTACTCCCGAAGACTGAAGCTTTCTTT	CASSLDLLPKTEAFF
-	TRBV28	-	TRBJ1-1	TGTGCCAGCACCACCCAGGGCTCTAGGGAAGCTTTCTTT	CASTTQGSREAFF
TRBD1	TRBV10-1	once	TRBJ2-5	TGCGCCAGCAGTGAGACGACCGGGACAGGGGACAAAGAGACCCAGTACTTC	CASSETTGTGDKETQYF
-	TRBV11-2	-	TRBJ2-3	TGTGCCAGCAGCAGGGGGAATACGCAGTATTTT	CASSRGNTQYF
-	TRBV4-1	-	TRBJ2-7	TGCGCCAGCAGCCCAGAGGCCAAAAGCTCCTACGAGCAGTACTTC	CASSPEAKSSYEQYF
-	TRBV12-5	-	TRBJ1-2	TGTGCTAGTGGTTTGGCTAGAGGGGGCTACACCTTC	CASGLARGGYTF
TRBD1	TRBV19	-	TRBJ2-7	TGTGCCAGTAGTATAGTAGGGACAGGGGTATCCGAGCAGTACTTC	CASSIVGTGVSEQYF
TRBD1	TRBV5-8	few	TRBJ2-7	TGTGCCAGCAGCCCGACAGGGTACGGCTACGAGCAGTACTTC	CASSPTGYGYEQYF
TRBD2	TRBV11-2	-	TRBJ2-3	TGTGCCAGCAGCTTCACTAGCGGCAACACAGATACGCAGTATTTT	CASSFTSGNTDTQYF